The clone carrying this T cell receptor (beta chain) was seen at least ten times. Its antigen is still unknown. The source of the sample is a study of neurological immune-mediated disorders. The CDR3 covers 13 residues. V lost 4 bases to trimming and J lost 5 bases, with 9 bases between them. Germline CDR1 reads MGHRA; CDR2 reads YSYEKL. The method for making cDNA was 5'RACE, and it used 10-nucleotide random UMIs. Via MiXCR, TCRdb re-called the 5' RACE reads, giving one row per CDR3 protein. The sample consists of roughly 60,000 distinct CDR3 sequences, roughly 3.5% of them appearing once. Study-wide findings and caveats: The expanded clones of different subjects shared no CDR3 amino acid sequences (suggesting private repertoires in all groups).

The sequence was collected from a woman aged 30 to 39 with multiple sclerosis. The V and J genes are TRBV4-1 and TRBJ2-1; the D is unclear. The sample taken for sequencing was PBMCs. CDR3 sequence: CASSRLENNEQFF. CDR3 nucleotides: TGCGCCAGCAGCCGGCTAGAAAACAATGAGCAGTTCTTC.